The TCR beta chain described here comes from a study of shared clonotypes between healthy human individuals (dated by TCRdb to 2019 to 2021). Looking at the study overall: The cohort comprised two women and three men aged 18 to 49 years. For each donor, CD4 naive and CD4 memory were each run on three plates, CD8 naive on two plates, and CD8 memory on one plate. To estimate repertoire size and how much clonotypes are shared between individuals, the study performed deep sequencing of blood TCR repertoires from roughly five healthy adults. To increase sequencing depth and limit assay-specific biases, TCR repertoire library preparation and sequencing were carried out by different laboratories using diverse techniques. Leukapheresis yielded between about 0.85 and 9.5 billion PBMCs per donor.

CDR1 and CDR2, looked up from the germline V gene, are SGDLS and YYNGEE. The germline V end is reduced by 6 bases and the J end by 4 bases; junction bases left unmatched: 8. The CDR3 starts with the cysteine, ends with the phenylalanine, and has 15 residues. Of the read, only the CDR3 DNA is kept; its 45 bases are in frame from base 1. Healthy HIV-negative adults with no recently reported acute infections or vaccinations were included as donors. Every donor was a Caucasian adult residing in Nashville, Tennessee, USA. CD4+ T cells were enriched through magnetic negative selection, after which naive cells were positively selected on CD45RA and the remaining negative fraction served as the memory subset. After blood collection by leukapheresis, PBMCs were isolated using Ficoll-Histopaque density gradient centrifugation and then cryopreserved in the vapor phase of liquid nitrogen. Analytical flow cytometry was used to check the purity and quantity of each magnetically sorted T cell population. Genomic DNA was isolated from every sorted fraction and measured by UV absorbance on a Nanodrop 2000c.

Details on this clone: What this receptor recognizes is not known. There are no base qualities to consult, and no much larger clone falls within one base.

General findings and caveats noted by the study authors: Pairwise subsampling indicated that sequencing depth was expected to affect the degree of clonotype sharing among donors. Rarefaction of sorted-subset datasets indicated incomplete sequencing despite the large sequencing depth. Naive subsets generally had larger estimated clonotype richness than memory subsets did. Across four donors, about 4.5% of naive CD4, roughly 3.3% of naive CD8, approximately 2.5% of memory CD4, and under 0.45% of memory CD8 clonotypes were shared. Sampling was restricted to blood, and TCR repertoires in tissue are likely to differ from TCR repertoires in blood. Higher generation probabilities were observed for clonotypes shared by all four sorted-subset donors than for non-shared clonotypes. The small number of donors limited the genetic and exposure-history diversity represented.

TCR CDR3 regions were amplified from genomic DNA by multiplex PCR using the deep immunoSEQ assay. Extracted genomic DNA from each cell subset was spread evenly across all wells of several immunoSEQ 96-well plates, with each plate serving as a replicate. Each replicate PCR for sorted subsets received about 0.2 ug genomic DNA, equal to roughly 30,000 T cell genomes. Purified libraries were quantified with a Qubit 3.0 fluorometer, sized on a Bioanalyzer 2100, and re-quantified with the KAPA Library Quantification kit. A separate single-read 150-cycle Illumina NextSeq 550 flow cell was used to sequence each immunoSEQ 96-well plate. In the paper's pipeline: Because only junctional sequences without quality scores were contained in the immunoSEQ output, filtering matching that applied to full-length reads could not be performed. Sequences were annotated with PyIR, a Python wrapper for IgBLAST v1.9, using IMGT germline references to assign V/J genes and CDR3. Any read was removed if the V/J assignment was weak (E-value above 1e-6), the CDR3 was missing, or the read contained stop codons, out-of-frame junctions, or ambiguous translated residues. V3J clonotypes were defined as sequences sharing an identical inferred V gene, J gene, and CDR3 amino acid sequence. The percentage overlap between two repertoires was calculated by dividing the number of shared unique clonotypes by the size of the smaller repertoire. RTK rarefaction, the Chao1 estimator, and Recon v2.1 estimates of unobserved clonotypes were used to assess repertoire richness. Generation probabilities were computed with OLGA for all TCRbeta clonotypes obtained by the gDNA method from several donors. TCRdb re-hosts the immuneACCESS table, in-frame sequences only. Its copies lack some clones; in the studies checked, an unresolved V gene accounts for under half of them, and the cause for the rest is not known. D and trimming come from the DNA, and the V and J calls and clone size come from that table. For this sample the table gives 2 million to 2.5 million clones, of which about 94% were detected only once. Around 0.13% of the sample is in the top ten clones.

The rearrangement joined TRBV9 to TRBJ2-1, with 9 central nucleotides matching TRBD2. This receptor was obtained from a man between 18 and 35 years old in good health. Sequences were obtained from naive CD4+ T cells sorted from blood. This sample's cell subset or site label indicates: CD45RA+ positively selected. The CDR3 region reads CASTPGLATYNEQFF. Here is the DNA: TGTGCCAGCACACCTGGACTAGCGACGTACAATGAGCAGTTCTTC.